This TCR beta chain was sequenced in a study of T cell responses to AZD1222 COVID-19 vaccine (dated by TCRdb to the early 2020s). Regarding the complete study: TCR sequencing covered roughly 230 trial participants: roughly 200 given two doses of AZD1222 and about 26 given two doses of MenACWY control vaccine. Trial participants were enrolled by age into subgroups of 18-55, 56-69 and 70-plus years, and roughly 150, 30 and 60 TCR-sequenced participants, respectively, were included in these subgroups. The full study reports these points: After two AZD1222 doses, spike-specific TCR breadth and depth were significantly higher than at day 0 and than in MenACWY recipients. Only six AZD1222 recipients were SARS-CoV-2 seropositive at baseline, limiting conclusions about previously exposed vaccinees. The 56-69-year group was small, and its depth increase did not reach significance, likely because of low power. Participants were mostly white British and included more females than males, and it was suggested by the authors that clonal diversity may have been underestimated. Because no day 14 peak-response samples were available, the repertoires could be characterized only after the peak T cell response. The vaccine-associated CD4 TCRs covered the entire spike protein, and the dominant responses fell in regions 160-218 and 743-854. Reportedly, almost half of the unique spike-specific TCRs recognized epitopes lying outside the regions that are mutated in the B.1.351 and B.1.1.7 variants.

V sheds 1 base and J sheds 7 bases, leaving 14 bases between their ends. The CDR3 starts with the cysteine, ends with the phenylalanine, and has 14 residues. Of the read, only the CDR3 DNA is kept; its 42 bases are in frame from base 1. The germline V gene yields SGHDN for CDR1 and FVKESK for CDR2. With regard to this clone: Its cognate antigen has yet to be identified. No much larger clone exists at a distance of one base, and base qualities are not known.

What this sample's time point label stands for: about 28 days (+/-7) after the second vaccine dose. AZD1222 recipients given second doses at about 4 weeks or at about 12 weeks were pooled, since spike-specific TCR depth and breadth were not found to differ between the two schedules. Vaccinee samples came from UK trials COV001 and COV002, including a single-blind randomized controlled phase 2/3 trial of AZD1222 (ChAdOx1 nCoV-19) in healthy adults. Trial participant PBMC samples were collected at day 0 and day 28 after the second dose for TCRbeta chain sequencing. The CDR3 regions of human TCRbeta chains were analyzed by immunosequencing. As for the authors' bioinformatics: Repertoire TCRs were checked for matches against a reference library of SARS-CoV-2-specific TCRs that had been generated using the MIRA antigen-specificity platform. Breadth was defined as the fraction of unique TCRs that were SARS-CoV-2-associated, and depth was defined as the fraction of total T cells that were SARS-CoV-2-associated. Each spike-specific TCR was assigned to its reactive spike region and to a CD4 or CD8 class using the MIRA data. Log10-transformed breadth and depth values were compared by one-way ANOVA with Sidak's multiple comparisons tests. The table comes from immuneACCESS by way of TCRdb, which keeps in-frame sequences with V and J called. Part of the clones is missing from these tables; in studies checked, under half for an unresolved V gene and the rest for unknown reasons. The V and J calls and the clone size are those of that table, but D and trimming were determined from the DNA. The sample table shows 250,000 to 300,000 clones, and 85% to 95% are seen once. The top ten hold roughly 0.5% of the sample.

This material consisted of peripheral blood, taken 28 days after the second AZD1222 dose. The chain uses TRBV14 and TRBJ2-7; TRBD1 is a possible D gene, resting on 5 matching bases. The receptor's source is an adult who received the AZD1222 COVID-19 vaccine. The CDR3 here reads CASSQVGRVGEQYF. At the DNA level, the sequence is TGTGCCAGCAGCCAAGTGGGCAGGGTAGGTGAGCAGTACTTC.